These 18 T cell receptor beta chains share one sample of origin, sequenced in a study of T cell repertoires in cytomegalovirus infection. Which antigens these TCRs recognize remains unknown. TCRdb re-analysed the reads in MiXCR, keeping a single row per CDR3 protein. Counted here are some 130,000 distinct CDR3 sequences, roughly 32% occurring once; the ten biggest clones make up 45% to 60%. The starting material was CD8+ T cells from cultured PBMCs, obtained from culture after CMV antigen stimulation. These receptors were taken from a human donor in good health (CMV status not recorded). Some clones in this sample may be carry-over from other donors' samples.

This clonotype was picked up one time. V gene TRBV9 combines with J gene TRBJ2-7, with no clear D. The germline CDR1 and CDR2 sequences are SGDLS and YYNGEE. The CDR3 is 14 amino acids. Trimming took off 4 bases at V and 0 bases at J, with 11 bases between the two ends. The CDR3 loop is CASSTDGVSYEQYF. The CDR3 DNA follows: TGTGCCAGCAGCACGGACGGCGTCTCCTACGAGCAGTACTTC.

This clonotype was observed a handful of times. The chain combines TRBV3-1 with TRBJ2-7; no definite D call. Germline CDR1 LGHDT, CDR2 YNNKEL (reference sequence). The ends were cut back, 1 base at V and 5 bases at J, with 12 bases in the middle. The CDR3 has 14 residues. CDR3 loop: CASSQVKSDHEQYF. The CDR3 nucleotides are TGTGCCAGCAGCCAAGTCAAGAGCGACCACGAGCAGTACTTC.

The rearrangement uses TRBV12-3 or TRBV12-4 and TRBJ2-2, with a weak D call TRBD1 (5 bases). V shed 6 bases and J shed 3 bases, with 11 bases lying between them. The CDR3 contains 14 residues. The CDR3 here is CASSSVRDTGELFF. In DNA form, the CDR3 reads TGTGCCAGCAGCTCCGTCAGGGACACCGGGGAGCTGTTTTTT.

This clonotype has at least ten counts. The chain combines TRBV3-1 with TRBJ1-1; perhaps TRBD1 as D (6 bases). The CDR3 extends over 16 amino acids. CDR1 LGHDT and CDR2 YNNKEL come from the germline V gene (reference sequence). V lost 7 bases, J lost 1 base, and 19 bases lay in between. CDR3 amino acids: CASISLGIQGNTEAFF. The CDR3 DNA reads TGTGCCAGCATCTCTCTCGGGATACAGGGGAACACTGAAGCTTTCTTT.

The chain is built from TRBV7-3 and TRBJ2-7; D ambiguous. The length of the CDR3 is 15 residues. Germline CDR1 and CDR2: SGHTA and FQGTGA. Trimming shortened V by 2 bases and J by 2 bases, and 13 bases separated the two germline ends. The CDR3 DNA sequence: TGTGCCAGCAGCTTAGCGTGGCAGGAGACCTACGAGCAGTACTTC. It codes for CASSLAWQETYEQYF.

The gene calls are TRBV25-1 and TRBJ2-2; 8 bases map to TRBD1. Per germline, CDR1 MGHDK and CDR2 SYGVNS. This CDR3 is built from 15 residues. V was clipped by 5 bases and J by 1 base; unmatched bases: 3. CDR3 residues: CASSKGQGNTGELFF. The CDR3, as DNA: TGTGCCAGCAGTAAAGGACAGGGGAACACCGGGGAGCTGTTTTTT. Together with reference TRBV25-1 and TRBJ2-2, the CDR3 gives the full variable domain: EADIYQTPRYLVIGTGKKITLECSQTMGHDKMYWYQQDPGMELHLIHYSYGVNSTEKGDLSSESTVSRIRTEHFPLTLESARPSHTSQYLCASSKGQGNTGELFFGEGSRLTVL.

This clonotype was observed a handful of times. This sequence joins TRBV7-2 and TRBJ2-1; TRBD2 matches 13 bases. Germline V gene lookup returns CDR1 SGHTA and CDR2 FQGNSA. Trimming removed 6 bases from V and 3 bases from J; junction bases left unmatched: 11. There are 18 residues in the CDR3. The CDR3 sequence is CASSPGLAGDPSYNEQFF. CDR3 bases: TGTGCCAGCAGTCCCGGACTAGCGGGGGACCCGAGCTACAATGAGCAGTTCTTC.

The chain is built from TRBV7-9 and TRBJ2-1, with TRBD2 matching 8 bases. CDR1 SEHNR and CDR2 FQNEAQ come from the germline V gene (reference sequence). The CDR3 is 16 residues long. Trimming at V came to 5 bases and at J to 3 bases, leaving 9 bases not matched to a gene. CDR3 sequence reads: CASSKLAEVLYNEQFF. CDR3 DNA sequence: TGTGCCAGCAGCAAACTAGCGGAGGTACTCTACAATGAGCAGTTCTTC.

The rearrangement links TRBV27 to TRBJ2-7; D gene unclear. The CDR3 length is 14 residues. Deletions cut 4 bases from V and 0 bases from J, with 10 bases between. Looked up from germline, CDR1 is MNHEY and CDR2 is SMNVEV (reference sequence). The CDR3 loop reads CASSSNSYSYEQYF. CDR3 DNA sequence: TGTGCCAGCAGTTCTAACAGTTACTCCTACGAGCAGTACTTC.

The chain couples TRBV12-3 or TRBV12-4 to TRBJ2-7, with 7 bases fitting TRBD1. CDR3 length: 13 residues. With V trimmed by 5 bases and J by 4 bases, 5 bases remained unmatched. CDR3 residues: CASSPGTDYEQYF. Written as DNA, the CDR3 is TGTGCCAGCAGTCCGGGGACAGATTACGAGCAGTACTTC.

This clonotype was seen ten or more times. The V and J genes are TRBV20-1 and TRBJ1-1; D is unclear. Germline CDR1 and CDR2: DFQATT and SNEGSKA (reference sequence). With 2 bases removed from V and 0 bases from J, the gap between germline ends came to 7 bases. The CDR3 runs to 13 residues. Here the CDR3 DNA reads TGCAGTGCTAGATCCGGGTTGAACACTGAAGCTTTCTTT. Its translation: CSARSGLNTEAFF.

This clonotype came up a few times. The chain uses TRBV5-1 and TRBJ1-3; D ambiguous. The CDR3 has 13 amino acids. Germline V CDR1 and CDR2: SGHRS, YFSETQ. Trimming removed 7 bases at V and 0 bases at J, with 8 bases between. The CDR3 here is CASGVGSGNTIYF. CDR3 nucleotide sequence: TGCGCCAGCGGAGTTGGCTCTGGAAACACCATATATTTT.

This clonotype was observed a handful of times. V gene TRBV2 combines with J gene TRBJ1-2; D gene ambiguous. The V end lost 0 bases, the J end lost 8 bases, and 13 bases lay between the germline ends. CDR3 length: 14 residues. CDR1 is SNHLY and CDR2 is FYNNEI in the germline V gene. The CDR3 spells CASSEAIAGNGYTF. CDR3 in DNA: TGTGCCAGCAGTGAAGCGATAGCGGGGAACGGCTACACCTTC.

This clonotype was seen at least ten times. The rearrangement links TRBV19 to TRBJ1-6; 8 bases are a match to TRBD1. The CDR3 extends over 13 amino acids. With V trimmed by 4 bases and J by 9 bases, 2 bases remained unmatched. CDR1 is LNHDA, CDR2 SQIVND, per germline (reference sequence). The CDR3 nucleotides are TGTGCCAGTAGTAGTCAGGGGGCTTCACCCCTCCACTTT. It yields the protein CASSSQGASPLHF.

This clonotype was seen at least ten times. The V call is TRBV27, the J call TRBJ2-1, with D unresolved. Trimming shortened V by 0 bases and J by 7 bases, and 7 bases separated the two germline ends. The CDR3 sequence is 13 residues long. CDR1 and CDR2 from the germline V gene are MNHEY and SMNVEV (reference sequence). CDR3 in amino acids: CASSLSHRNEQFF. In DNA, the CDR3 is TGTGCCAGCAGTTTATCCCATAGAAATGAGCAGTTCTTC.

The chain uses TRBV4-1 and TRBJ1-3; no clear D gene. V lost 4 bases and J lost 0, with 10 bases in between. Germline V gene sequence: CDR1 MGHRA, CDR2 YSYEKL. The CDR3 is 15 amino acids. The CDR3 reads CASSLRTGSGNTIYF. The CDR3 DNA reads TGCGCCAGCAGCCTCCGGACGGGCTCTGGAAACACCATATATTTT.

The chain couples TRBV2 to TRBJ2-6; D is unclear. Germline CDR1 and CDR2: SNHLY and FYNNEI. This CDR3 has 18 amino acids. V lost 4 bases and J 0 bases, leaving 16 bases between the germline ends. The CDR3 DNA sequence: TGTGCCAGCAGTGTAAACCCTAAAACTGACTCTGGGGCCAACGTCCTGACTTTC. Its protein is CASSVNPKTDSGANVLTF.

The chain recombines TRBV7-9 with TRBJ2-5; D is ambiguous. The CDR3 extends over 11 amino acids. The germline V gene encodes CDR1 SEHNR and CDR2 FQNEAQ (reference sequence). V lost 6 bases and J lost 5, with 7 bases in between. The CDR3 loop reads CASRRLETQYF. The CDR3 DNA sequence: TGTGCCAGCAGAAGACTGGAGACCCAGTACTTC.